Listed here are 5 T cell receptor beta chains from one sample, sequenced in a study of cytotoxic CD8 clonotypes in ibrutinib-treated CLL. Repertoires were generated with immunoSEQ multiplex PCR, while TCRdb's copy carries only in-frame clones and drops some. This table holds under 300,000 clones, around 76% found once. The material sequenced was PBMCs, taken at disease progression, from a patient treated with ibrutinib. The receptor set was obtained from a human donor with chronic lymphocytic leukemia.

CDR3 sequence reads: CASSPGAGGYQETQYF. The CDR3 nucleotides are TGTGCCAGCAGCCCAGGGGCGGGAGGCTATCAAGAGACCCAGTACTTC. The rearrangement uses TRBV7-3 and TRBJ2-5; 8 nucleotides agree with TRBD2. The V gene end was trimmed by 5 bases and the J gene end by 2 bases; junction bases not matched to a gene: 10. The length of the CDR3 is 16 residues. The germline V gene encodes CDR1 SGHTA and CDR2 FQGTGA.

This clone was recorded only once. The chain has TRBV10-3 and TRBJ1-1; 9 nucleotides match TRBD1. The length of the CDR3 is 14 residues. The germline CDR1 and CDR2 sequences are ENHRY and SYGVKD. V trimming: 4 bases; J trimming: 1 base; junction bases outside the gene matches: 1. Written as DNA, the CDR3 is TGTGCCATCAGTGCGGACAGGGGGAACACTGAAGCTTTCTTT. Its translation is CAISADRGNTEAFF.

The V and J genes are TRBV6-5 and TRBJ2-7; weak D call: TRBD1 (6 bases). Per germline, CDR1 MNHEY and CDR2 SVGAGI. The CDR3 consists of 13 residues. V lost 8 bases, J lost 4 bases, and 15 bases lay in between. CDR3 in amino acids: CASYHRETYEQYF. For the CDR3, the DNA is TGTGCCAGCTACCACAGGGAGACTTACGAGCAGTACTTC.

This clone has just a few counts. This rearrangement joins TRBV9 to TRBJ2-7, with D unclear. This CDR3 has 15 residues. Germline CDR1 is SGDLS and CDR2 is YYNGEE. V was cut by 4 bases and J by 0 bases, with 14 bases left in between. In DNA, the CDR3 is TGTGCCAGCAGCCCCACCACGACTGGCTCCTACGAGCAGTACTTC. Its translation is CASSPTTTGSYEQYF.

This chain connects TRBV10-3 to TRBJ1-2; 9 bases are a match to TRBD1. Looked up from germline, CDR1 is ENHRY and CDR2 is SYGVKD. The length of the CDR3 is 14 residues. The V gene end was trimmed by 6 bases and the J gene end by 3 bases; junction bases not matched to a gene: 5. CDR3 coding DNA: TGTGCCATCAGAAGGGACAGGGAGGACTATGGCTACACCTTC. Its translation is CAIRRDREDYGYTF.